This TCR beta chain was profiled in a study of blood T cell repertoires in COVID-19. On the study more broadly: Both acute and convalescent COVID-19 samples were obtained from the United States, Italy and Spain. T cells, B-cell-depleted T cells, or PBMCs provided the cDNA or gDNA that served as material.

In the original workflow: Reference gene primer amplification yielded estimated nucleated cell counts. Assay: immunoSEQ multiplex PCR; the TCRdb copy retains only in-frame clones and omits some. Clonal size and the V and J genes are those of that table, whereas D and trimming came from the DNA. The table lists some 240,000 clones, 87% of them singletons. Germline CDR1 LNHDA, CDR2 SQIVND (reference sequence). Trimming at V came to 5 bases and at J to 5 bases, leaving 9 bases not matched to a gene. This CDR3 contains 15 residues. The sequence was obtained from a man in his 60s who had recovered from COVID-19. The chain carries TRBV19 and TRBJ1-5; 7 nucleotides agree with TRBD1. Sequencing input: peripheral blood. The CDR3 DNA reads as TGTGCCAGTAGTTCACCACGACAGGGACATCAGCCCCAGCATTTT. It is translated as CASSSPRQGHQPQHF.